This T cell receptor (beta chain) derives from a study of blood T cell repertoires in COVID-19. The CDR3 runs to 17 residues. V gave up 5 bases and J gave up 8 bases; unmatched junction bases: 18. Germline values: CDR1 MNHEY, CDR2 SMNVEV (reference sequence). Followed over time, Seattle patients had been enrolled while infection was active. Data came from immunoSEQ multiplex PCR; TCRdb stores just in-frame clones and leaves some out. The data contain approximately 59,000 clones, 81% of them singletons. The V and J genes are TRBV27 and TRBJ1-1; 9 bases match TRBD1. The sequence was obtained from a man in his sixties with COVID-19, enrolled during active disease. Sequenced: peripheral blood. The CDR3 sequence: CASSKMGTGGSRWEAFF. The DNA for the CDR3 is TGTGCCAGCAGTAAAATGGGTACAGGGGGCTCTAGGTGGGAAGCTTTCTTT.